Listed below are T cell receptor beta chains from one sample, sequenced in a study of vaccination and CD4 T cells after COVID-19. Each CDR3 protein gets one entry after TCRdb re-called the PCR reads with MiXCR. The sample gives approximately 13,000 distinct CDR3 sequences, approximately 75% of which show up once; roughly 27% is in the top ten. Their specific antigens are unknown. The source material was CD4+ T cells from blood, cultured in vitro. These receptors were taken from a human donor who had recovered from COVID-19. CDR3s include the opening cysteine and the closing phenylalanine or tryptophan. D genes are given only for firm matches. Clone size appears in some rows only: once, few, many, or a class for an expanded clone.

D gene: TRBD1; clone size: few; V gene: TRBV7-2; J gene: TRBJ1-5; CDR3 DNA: TGTGCCAGCAGCTTAATCTTAGGGACAGCCGATCAGCCCCAGCATTTT; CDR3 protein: CASSLILGTADQPQHF
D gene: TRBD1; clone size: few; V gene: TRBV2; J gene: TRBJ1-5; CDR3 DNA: TGTGCCAGCAGCCGGGACAGTCCCATCCATAGCAATCAGCCCCAGCATTTT; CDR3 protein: CASSRDSPIHSNQPQHF
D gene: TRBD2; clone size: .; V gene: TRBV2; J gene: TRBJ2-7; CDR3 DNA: TGTGCCAGCAGCCTAGCGGGAGGGCCGTACGAGCAGTACTTC; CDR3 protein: CASSLAGGPYEQYF
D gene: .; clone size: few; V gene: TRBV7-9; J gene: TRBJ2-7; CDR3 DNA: TGTGCCAGCAGCTTTTCAGGTCCCTACGAGCAGTACTTC; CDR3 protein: CASSFSGPYEQYF
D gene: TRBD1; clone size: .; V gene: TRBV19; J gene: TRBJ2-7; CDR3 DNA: TGTGCCAGTAGTCCGACAGGGGTGGGTTACGAGCAGTACTTC; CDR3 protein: CASSPTGVGYEQYF
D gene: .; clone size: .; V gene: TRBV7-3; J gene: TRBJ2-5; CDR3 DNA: TGTGCCAGCAGCTTCCAGCGGGAAGAGACCCAGTACTTC; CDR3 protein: CASSFQREETQYF
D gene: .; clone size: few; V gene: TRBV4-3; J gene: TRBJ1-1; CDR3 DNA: TGCGCCAGCAGCCAAGCGGGCTACACTGAAGCTTTCTTT; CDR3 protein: CASSQAGYTEAFF
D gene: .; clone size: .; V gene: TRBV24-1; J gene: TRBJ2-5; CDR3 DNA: TGTGCCACCAAAATAGAACCCCTCCAAGAGACCCAGTACTTC; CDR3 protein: CATKIEPLQETQYF
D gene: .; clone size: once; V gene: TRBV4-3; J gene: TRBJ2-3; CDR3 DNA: TGCGCCAGCAGCCTAGGGTCGGCAGCCAGCACAGATACGCAGTATTTT; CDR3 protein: CASSLGSAASTDTQYF
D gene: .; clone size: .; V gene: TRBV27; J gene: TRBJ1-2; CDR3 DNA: TGTGCCAGCAGGCCCGCCGAGCTATGGAAAGGAGGCTACACCTTC; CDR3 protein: CASRPAELWKGGYTF
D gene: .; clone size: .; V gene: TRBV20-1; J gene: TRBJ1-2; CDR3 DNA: TGCAGTGCAAAGGAGGGCTGGACGAATGGCTACACCTTC; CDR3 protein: CSAKEGWTNGYTF
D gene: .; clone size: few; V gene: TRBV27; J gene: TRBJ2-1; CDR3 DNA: TGTGCCAGCAGTTTATCGCGCGACAATGAGCAGTTCTTC; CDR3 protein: CASSLSRDNEQFF
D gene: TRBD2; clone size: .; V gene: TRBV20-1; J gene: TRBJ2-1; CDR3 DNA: TGCAGTGCCCTCCCGGGACTAGCGGGAGCAAATGAGCAGTTCTTC; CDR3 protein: CSALPGLAGANEQFF
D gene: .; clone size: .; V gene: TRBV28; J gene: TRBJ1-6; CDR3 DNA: TGTGCCAGCAGGGAAGCCCCCTCCTATAATTCACCCCTCCACTTT; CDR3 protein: CASREAPSYNSPLHF
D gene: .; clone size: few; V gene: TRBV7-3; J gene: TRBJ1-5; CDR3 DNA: TGTGCCAGCAGCACCGAAATAAGTCAGCCCCAGCATTTT; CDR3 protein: CASSTEISQPQHF
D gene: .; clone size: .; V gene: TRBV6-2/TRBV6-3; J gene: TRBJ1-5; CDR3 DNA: TGTGCCAGCAGCTATATGGGTGCAAGCCAGCCCCAGCATTTT; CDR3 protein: CASSYMGASQPQHF
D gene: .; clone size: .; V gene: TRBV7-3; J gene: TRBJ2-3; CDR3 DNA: TGTGCCAGCAGCTCATCAGGAGATACGCAGTATTTT; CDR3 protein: CASSSSGDTQYF
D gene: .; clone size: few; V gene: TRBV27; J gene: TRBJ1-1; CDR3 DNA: TGTGCCAGCAGTAGAGCCGGTGGGGCAAACACTGAAGCTTTCTTT; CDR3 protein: CASSRAGGANTEAFF
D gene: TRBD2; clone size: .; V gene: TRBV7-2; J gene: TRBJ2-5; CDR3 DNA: TGTGCCAGCAGCGCCCAAGCGGGGGCCCAAGAGACCCAGTACTTC; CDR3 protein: CASSAQAGAQETQYF
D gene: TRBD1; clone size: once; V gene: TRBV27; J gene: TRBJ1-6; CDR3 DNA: TGTGCCAGCAGTTTATCAGGGACAGTCGTTAATTCACCCCTCCACTTT; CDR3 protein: CASSLSGTVVNSPLHF
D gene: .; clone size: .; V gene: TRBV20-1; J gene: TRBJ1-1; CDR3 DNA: TGCAGTGCTAGAGATATGGGGCAAGCGAACACTGAAGCTTTCTTT; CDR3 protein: CSARDMGQANTEAFF
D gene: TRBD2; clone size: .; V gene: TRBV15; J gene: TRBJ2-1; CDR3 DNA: TGTGCCACCAGCAGACCCTGGACTAGCGGGAGGGATTACAATGAGCAGTTCTTC; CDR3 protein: CATSRPWTSGRDYNEQFF
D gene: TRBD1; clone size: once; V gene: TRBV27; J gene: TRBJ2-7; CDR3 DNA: TGTGCCAGCAGTTTATCTACCTTGATCCCGGGACAGGGGGCTTACGAGCAGTACTTC; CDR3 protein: CASSLSTLIPGQGAYEQYF
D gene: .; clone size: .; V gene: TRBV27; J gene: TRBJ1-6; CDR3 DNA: TGTGCCAGCAGAATATACAGGGACTCACCCCTCCACTTT; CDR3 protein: CASRIYRDSPLHF
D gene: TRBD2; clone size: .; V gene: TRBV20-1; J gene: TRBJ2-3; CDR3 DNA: TGCAGTGCCCCGGTGGGGACTAGTGAAACCGTTACGCAGTATTTT; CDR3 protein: CSAPVGTSETVTQYF
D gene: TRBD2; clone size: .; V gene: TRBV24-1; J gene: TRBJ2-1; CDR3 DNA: TGTGCCACCAGCGACCCCAGCGGGAACTCCTACAATGAGCAGTTCTTC; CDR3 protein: CATSDPSGNSYNEQFF
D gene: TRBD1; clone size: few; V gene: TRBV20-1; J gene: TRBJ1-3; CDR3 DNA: TGCAGTGCTAGAGATAGACAGGGGTCGGTTAACACCATATATTTT; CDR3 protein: CSARDRQGSVNTIYF
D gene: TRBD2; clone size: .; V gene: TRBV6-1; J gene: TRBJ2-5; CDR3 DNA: TGTGCCAGCCTAGCGGGTATTCCCGGAGAGACCCAGTACTTC; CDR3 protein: CASLAGIPGETQYF
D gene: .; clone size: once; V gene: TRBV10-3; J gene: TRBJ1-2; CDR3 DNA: TGTGCCATCACCGGTGGTTCAGAGTATGGCTACACCTTC; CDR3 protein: CAITGGSEYGYTF
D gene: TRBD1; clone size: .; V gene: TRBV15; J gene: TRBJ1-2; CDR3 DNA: TGTGCCACCAGCAGACCCAAGGGACAGGGGACATATGGCTACACCTTC; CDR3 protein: CATSRPKGQGTYGYTF
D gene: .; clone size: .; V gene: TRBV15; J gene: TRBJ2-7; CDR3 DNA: TGTGCCACCAGCAGAGTGGGGACGGGCGGCACCTACGAGCAGTACTTC; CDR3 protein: CATSRVGTGGTYEQYF
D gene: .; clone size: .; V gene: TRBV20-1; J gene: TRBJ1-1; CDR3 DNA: TGCAGTGCTCCTGGGCAGGGTCTTTCAGCTTTCTTT; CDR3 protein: CSAPGQGLSAFF
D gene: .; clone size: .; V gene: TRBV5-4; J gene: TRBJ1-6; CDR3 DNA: TGTGCCAGCAGCTTTGGGGTGACCAACCCAAATTCACCCCTCCACTTT; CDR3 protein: CASSFGVTNPNSPLHF
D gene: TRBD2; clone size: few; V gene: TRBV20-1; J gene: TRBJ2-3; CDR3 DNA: TGCAGTGCGGAAGGGACTAGCGGAATAGATACGCAGTATTTT; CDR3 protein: CSAEGTSGIDTQYF
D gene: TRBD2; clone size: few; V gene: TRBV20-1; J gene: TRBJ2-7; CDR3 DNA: TGCAGTGCTTCCGGGACTAGCGGGAGTATGAGCTACGAGCAGTACTTC; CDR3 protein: CSASGTSGSMSYEQYF
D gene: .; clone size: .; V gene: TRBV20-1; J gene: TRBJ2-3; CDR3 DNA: TGCAGTGCTTGGGACTCCCGCACAGATACGCAGTATTTT; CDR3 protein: CSAWDSRTDTQYF
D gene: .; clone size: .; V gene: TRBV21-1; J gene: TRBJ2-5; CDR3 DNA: TGTGCCAGCAGCAAAATCCTTAGTCTGGAGACCCAGTACTTC; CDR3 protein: CASSKILSLETQYF
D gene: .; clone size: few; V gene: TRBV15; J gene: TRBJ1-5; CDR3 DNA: TGTGCCACCAGCAGCGTTTCGGGAGGCAATCAGCCCCAGCATTTT; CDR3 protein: CATSSVSGGNQPQHF
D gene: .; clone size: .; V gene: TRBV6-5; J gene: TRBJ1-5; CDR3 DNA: TGTGCCAGCAGTTACGTGGGGGGTCAGCCCCAGCATTTT; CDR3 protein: CASSYVGGQPQHF
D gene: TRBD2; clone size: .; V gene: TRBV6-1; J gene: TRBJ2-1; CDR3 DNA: TGTGCCACCTCTAGCGGTAATGAGCAGTTCTTC; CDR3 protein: CATSSGNEQFF
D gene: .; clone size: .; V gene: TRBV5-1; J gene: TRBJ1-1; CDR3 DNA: TGCGCCAGCAGCCTACAGGTTGGAAAGAACACTGAAGCTTTCTTT; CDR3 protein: CASSLQVGKNTEAFF
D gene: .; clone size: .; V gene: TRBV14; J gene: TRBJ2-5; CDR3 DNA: TGTGCCAGCAGCCAACGGGAGACCCAGTACTTC; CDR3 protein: CASSQRETQYF